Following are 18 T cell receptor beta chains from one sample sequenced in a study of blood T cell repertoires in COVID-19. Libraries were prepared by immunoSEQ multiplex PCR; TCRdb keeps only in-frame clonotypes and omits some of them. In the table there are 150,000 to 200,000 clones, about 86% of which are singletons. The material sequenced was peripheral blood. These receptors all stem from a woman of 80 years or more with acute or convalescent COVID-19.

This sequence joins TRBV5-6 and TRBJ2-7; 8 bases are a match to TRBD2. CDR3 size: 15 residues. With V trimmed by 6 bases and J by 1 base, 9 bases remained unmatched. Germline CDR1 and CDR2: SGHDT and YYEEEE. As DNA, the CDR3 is TGTGCCAGCACCCCTACCGGGACTAGATCCTACGAGCAGTACTTC. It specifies CASTPTGTRSYEQYF.

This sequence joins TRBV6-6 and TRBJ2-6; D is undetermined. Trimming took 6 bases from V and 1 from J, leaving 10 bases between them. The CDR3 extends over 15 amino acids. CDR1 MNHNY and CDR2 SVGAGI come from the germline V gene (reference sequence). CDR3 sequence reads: CASSDTASGANVLTF. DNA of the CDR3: TGTGCCAGCAGCGATACAGCTTCTGGGGCCAACGTCCTGACTTTC.

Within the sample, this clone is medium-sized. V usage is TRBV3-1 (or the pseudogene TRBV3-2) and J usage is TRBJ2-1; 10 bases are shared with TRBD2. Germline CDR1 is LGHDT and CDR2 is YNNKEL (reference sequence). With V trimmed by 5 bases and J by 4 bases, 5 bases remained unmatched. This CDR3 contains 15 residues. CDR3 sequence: CASSFGLAEYNEQFF. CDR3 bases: TGTGCCAGCAGCTTTGGACTAGCGGAGTACAATGAGCAGTTCTTC.

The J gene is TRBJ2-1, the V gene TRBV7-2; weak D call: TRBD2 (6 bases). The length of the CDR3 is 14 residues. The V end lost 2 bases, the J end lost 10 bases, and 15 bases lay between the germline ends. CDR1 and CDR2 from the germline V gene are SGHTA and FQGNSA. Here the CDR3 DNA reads TGTGCCAGCAGCTTATCGGGGGACTCCCGGGAGCAGTTCTTC. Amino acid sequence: CASSLSGDSREQFF.

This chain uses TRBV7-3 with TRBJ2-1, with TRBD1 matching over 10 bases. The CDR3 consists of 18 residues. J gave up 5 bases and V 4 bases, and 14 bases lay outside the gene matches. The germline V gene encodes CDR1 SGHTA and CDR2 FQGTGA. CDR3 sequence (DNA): TGTGCCAGCAGCTCGGGACCTCGGGGACAGGGGTTTAACAATGAGCAGTTCTTC. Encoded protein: CASSSGPRGQGFNNEQFF.

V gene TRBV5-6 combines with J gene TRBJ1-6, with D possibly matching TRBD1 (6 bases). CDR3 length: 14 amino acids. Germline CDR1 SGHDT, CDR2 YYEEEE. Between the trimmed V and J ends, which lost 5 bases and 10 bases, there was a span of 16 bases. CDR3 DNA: TGTGCCAGCAGATCGACAGGATCAATCTCACCCCTCCACTTT. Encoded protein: CASRSTGSISPLHF.

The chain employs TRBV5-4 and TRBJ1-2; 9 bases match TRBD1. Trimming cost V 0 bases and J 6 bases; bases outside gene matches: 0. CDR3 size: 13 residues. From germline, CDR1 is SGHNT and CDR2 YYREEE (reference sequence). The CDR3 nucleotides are TGTGCCAGCAGCTTGGGGACAGGGGATGGCTACACCTTC. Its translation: CASSLGTGDGYTF.

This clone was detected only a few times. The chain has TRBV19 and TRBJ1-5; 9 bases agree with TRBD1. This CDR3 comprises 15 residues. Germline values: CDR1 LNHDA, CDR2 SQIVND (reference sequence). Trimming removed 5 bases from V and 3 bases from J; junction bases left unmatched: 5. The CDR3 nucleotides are TGTGCCAGTAGTTCCGGGACAGGGCACAATCAGCCCCAGCATTTT. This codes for CASSSGTGHNQPQHF.

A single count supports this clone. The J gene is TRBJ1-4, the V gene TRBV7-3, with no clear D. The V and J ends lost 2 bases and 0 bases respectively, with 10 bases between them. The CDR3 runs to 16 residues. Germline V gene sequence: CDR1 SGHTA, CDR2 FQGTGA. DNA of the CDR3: TGTGCCAGCAGCTTACAATGGGCAGCAACTAATGAAAAACTGTTTTTT. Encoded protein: CASSLQWAATNEKLFF.

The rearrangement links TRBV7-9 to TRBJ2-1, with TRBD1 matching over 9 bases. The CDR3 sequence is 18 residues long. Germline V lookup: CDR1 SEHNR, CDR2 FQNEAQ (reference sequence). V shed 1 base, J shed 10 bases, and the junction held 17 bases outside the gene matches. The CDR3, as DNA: TGTGCCAGCAGCTTAGAGGCGAACAGGGGGCCCCGACCCGGGGAGCAGTTCTTC. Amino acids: CASSLEANRGPRPGEQFF.

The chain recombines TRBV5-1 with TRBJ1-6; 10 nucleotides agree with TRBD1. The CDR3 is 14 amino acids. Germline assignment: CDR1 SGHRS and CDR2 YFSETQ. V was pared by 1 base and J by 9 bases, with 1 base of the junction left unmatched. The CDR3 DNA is TGCGCCAGCAGCTTGAGACAGGGGGCTTCACCCCTCCACTTT. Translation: CASSLRQGASPLHF.

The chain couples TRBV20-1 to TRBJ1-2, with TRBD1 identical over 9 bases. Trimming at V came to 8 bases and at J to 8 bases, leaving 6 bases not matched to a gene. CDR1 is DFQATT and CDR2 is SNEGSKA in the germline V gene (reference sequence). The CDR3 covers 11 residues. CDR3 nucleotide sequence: TGCAGTCAACAGGGGGCGAAGGGCTACACCTTC. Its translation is CSQQGAKGYTF.

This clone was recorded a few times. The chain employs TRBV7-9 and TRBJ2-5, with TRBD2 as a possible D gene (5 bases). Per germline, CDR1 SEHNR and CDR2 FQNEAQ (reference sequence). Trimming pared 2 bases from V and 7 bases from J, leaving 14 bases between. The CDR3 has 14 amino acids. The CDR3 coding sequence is TGTGCCAGCAGCTTACAACTAGAGCGGTGGACCCAGTACTTC. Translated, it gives CASSLQLERWTQYF.

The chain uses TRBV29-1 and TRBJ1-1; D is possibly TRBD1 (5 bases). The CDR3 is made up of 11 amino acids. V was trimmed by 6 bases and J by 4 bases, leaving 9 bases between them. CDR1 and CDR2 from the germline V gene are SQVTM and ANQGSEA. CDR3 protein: CSVGPSTEAFF. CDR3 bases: TGCAGCGTGGGGCCGAGCACTGAAGCTTTCTTT.

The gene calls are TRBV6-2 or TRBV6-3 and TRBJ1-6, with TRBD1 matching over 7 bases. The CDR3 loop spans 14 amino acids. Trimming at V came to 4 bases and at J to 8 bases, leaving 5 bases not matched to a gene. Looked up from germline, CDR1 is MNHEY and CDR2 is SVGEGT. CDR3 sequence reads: CASSWDSTYSPLHF. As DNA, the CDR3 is TGTGCCAGCAGTTGGGACAGCACTTATTCACCCCTCCACTTT.

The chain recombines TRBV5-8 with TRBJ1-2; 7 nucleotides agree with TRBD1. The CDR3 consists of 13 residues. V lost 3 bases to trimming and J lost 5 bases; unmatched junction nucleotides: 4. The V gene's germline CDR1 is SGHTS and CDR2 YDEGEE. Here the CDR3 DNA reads TGTGCCAGCAGCTCGCAGGGGGTTTATGGCTACACCTTC. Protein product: CASSSQGVYGYTF.

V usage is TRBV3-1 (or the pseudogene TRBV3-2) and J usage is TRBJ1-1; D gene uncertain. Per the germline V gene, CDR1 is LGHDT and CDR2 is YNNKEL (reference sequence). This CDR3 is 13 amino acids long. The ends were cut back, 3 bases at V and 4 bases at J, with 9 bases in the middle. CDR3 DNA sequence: TGTGCCAGCAGCCATGGGAGGGCCACTGAAGCTTTCTTT. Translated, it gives CASSHGRATEAFF.

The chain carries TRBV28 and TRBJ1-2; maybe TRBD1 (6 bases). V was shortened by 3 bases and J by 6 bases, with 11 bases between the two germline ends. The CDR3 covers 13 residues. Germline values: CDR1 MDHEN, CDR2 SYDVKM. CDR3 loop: CASSLPGENGYTF. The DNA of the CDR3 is TGTGCCAGCAGTTTGCCAGGGGAGAATGGCTACACCTTC.